These 22 T cell receptor beta chains came from one sample sequenced in a study of T cell repertoires in cytomegalovirus infection. TCRdb fed the reads into MiXCR, producing one record per CDR3 protein. This table has about 80,000 distinct CDR3 sequences, about 3.8% appearing once. Sequencing input: PBMCs. The receptor set was obtained from a human donor in good health (CMV status not recorded). Some clones in this sample may be carry-over from other donors' samples.

This clonotype was detected ten times or more. The V call is TRBV6-2 or TRBV6-3, the J call TRBJ2-6, with D unclear. V gave up 2 bases and J gave up 0 bases, with 5 bases separating them. CDR3 length: 15 residues. Germline V lookup: CDR1 MNHEY, CDR2 SVGEGT. This CDR3 reads CASSYGDSGANVLTF. The CDR3 DNA follows: TGTGCCAGCAGTTACGGTGACTCTGGGGCCAACGTCCTGACTTTC.

Note on this clonotype: At one end the junction does not follow the germline gene, possibly because of a read error. V is TRBV7-2 and J is TRBJ2-5; the D gene is possibly TRBD2 (5 bases). Germline lookup yields CDR1 SGHTA and CDR2 FQGNSA. The length of the CDR3 is 12 residues. The CDR3 sequence: CASSPAAETQNF. DNA for the CDR3: TGTGCCAGCAGCCCCGCAGCGGAGACCCAGAACTTC.

This clonotype occurred many times. The genes are TRBV6-4 and TRBJ2-3; D is unresolved. The CDR3 covers 15 residues. The V gene lost 5 bases and the J gene lost 4 bases, with 16 bases spanning the gap. Per the germline V gene, CDR1 is MRHNA and CDR2 is SNTAGT. CDR3 region: CASSPTPSSPDTQYF. CDR3 DNA: TGTGCCAGCAGTCCCACCCCTTCAAGCCCAGATACGCAGTATTTT.

Ten or more counts support this clonotype. The chain carries TRBV19 and TRBJ1-1; D remains unclear. Germline V CDR1 and CDR2: LNHDA, SQIVND (reference sequence). The CDR3 spans 15 residues. Trimming took 2 bases from V and 1 from J, leaving 11 bases between them. CDR3 in amino acids: CASSISPDRNTEAFF. CDR3 DNA: TGTGCCAGTAGTATATCGCCGGATAGGAACACTGAAGCTTTCTTT. Full variable domain (rest looked up from reference TRBV19 and TRBJ1-1): DGGITQSPKYLFRKEGQNVTLSCEQNLNHDAMYWYRQDPGQGLRLIYYSQIVNDFQKGDIAEGYSVSREKKESFPLTVTSAQKNPTAFYLCASSISPDRNTEAFFGQGTRLTVV.

This clonotype has ten or more counts. The rearrangement joins TRBV28 to TRBJ1-3, with 7 bases that match TRBD1. The CDR3 is made up of 17 amino acids. Germline assignment: CDR1 MDHEN and CDR2 SYDVKM. Losses at the gene ends were 7 bases for V and 0 bases for J; bases not matched to a gene: 12. The CDR3 nucleotides read TGTGCCAGCACCATAGGCGCAGGGGGACTCTCTGGAAACACCATATATTTT. This gives the protein CASTIGAGGLSGNTIYF.

The rearrangement joins TRBV3-1 to TRBJ1-5; D ambiguous. The CDR3 is 12 residues long. Germline loops: CDR1 LGHDT, CDR2 YNNKEL (reference sequence). V lost 3 bases, J lost 4 bases, and 4 bases lay in between. The CDR3 nucleotides are TGTGCCAGCAGCCATTTTAATCAGCCCCAGCATTTT. Protein product: CASSHFNQPQHF.

This clonotype was found many times. The chain joins TRBV6-5 to TRBJ2-7, with D unresolved. V was clipped by 0 bases and J by 3 bases, with 9 bases between them. The CDR3 loop spans 14 amino acids. Germline lookup yields CDR1 MNHEY and CDR2 SVGAGI. The CDR3 reads CASSYSIAGYEQYF. The CDR3, as DNA: TGTGCCAGCAGTTACTCGATCGCAGGCTACGAGCAGTACTTC.

This clonotype appeared many times. The rearrangement joins TRBV5-1 to TRBJ2-7, with D perhaps matching TRBD2 (5 bases). This CDR3 has 15 amino acids. Per the germline V gene, CDR1 is SGHRS and CDR2 is YFSETQ. V was cut by 1 base and J by 5 bases, with 16 bases left in between. CDR3 region: CASSLQASLNDEQYF. Here the CDR3 DNA reads TGCGCCAGCAGCTTGCAGGCTAGCTTAAATGACGAGCAGTACTTC.

This clonotype was counted at least ten times. The chain combines TRBV7-2 with TRBJ2-1; D perhaps matches TRBD2 (6 bases). The CDR3 has 14 residues. Germline V lookup: CDR1 SGHTA, CDR2 FQGNSA. V lost 0 bases, J lost 4 bases, and 7 bases lay in between. The CDR3 sequence: CASSLALAYNEQFF. The DNA of the CDR3 is TGTGCCAGCAGCTTAGCTCTAGCGTACAATGAGCAGTTCTTC.

There are many counts of this clonotype. The V call is TRBV19, the J call TRBJ1-6; no firm D call. The CDR3 is 14 amino acids. Looked up from germline, CDR1 is LNHDA and CDR2 is SQIVND (reference sequence). Trimming left V 6 bases short and J 11 bases short, with 17 bases between. The CDR3: CASSGPGFRPPLHF. The CDR3 DNA reads TGTGCCAGTAGCGGACCGGGGTTTCGGCCACCCCTCCACTTT.

Ten or more counts support this clonotype. V is TRBV3-1 and J is TRBJ1-1, with a tentative D call TRBD1 (5 bases). Germline V CDR1 and CDR2: LGHDT, YNNKEL (reference sequence). Between the trimmed V and J ends, which lost 1 base and 9 bases, there was a span of 18 bases. The CDR3 sequence is 15 residues long. The CDR3, as DNA: TGTGCCAGCAGCCAAGCTCGCGGGGGGAGGGTGAAAGCTTTCTTT. It yields the protein CASSQARGGRVKAFF.

The table lists this clonotype with many counts. V gene TRBV28 combines with J gene TRBJ1-1; D not resolved. The CDR3 covers 14 residues. Deletions cut 2 bases from V and 8 bases from J, with 15 bases between. Per germline, CDR1 MDHEN and CDR2 SYDVKM. DNA of the CDR3: TGTGCCAGCAGTTTAAAAGGATTAATCGCCGAAGCTTTCTTT. Translated, it gives CASSLKGLIAEAFF.

There are many counts of this clonotype. The chain couples TRBV7-2 to TRBJ1-2; tentatively, D is TRBD1 (6 bases). The CDR3 totals 15 residues. The V and J ends lost 5 bases and 8 bases respectively, with 21 bases between them. Germline CDR1 reads SGHTA; CDR2 reads FQGNSA. CDR3 protein: CASSPSGQTGRGYTF. CDR3 bases: TGTGCCAGCAGCCCCTCTGGACAGACCGGCAGAGGCTACACCTTC.

This clonotype was seen ten or more times. The chain employs TRBV2 and TRBJ2-3; 13 positions match TRBD2. CDR3 length: 18 residues. J gave up 2 bases and V 0 bases, and 5 bases lay outside the gene matches. Germline assignment: CDR1 SNHLY and CDR2 FYNNEI. CDR3 protein: CASSEAGTSGALTDTQYF. CDR3 in DNA: TGTGCCAGCAGTGAAGCCGGGACTAGCGGGGCACTCACAGATACGCAGTATTTT.

The chain combines TRBV7-2 with TRBJ1-2; unclear D gene. With 6 bases removed from V and 8 bases from J, the gap between germline ends came to 16 bases. Germline V CDR1 and CDR2: SGHTA, FQGNSA. The CDR3 spans 13 residues. The CDR3 loop reads CASSYGKGYGYTF. The DNA for the CDR3 is TGTGCCAGCAGTTACGGGAAAGGGTACGGCTACACCTTC. Full variable domain (missing parts from reference TRBV7-2 and TRBJ1-2): GAGVSQSPSNKVTEKGKDVELRCDPISGHTALYWYRQSLGQGLEFLIYFQGNSAPDKSGLPSDRFSAERTGGSVSTLTIQRTQQEDSAVYLCASSYGKGYGYTFGSGTRLTVV.

In its sample, this clonotype was seen many times. Germline is not matched at one junction end, which may reflect a read error. This chain uses TRBV3-1 with TRBJ1-2; D unresolved. The CDR3 has 13 residues. The V gene's germline CDR1 is LGHDT and CDR2 YNNKEL (reference sequence). CDR3 sequence: CASRQERGYGYTF. DNA for the CDR3: TGTGCCAGCAGACAAGAAAGAGGCTATGGCTACACCTTC.

This clonotype was found many times. The J gene is TRBJ1-3, the V gene TRBV19; D unclear. V gave up 4 bases and J gave up 7 bases, with 17 bases separating them. Germline V lookup: CDR1 LNHDA, CDR2 SQIVND (reference sequence). The CDR3 is 15 residues long. In DNA form, the CDR3 reads TGTGCCAGTAGTACCGGTTGGGGAACCGAGAACACCATATATTTT. Protein: CASSTGWGTENTIYF.

This clonotype has a count of ten or more. This chain joins TRBV4-3 and TRBJ2-5, with D possibly being TRBD1 or TRBD2 (5 bases each). This CDR3 contains 17 residues. In germline, CDR1 is LGHNA, CDR2 YSLEER. The V end lost 1 base, the J end lost 5 bases, and 20 bases lay between the germline ends. CDR3 DNA sequence: TGCGCCAGCAGCCAAGGCATCGGGGACCCGTCACTGGAGACCCAGTACTTC. It yields the protein CASSQGIGDPSLETQYF.

This clonotype was seen many times. The chain combines TRBV20-1 with TRBJ2-5, with TRBD1 as a possible D gene (6 bases). CDR1 and CDR2 from the germline V gene are DFQATT and SNEGSKA (reference sequence). This CDR3 is 15 amino acids long. V dropped 7 bases and J dropped 3 bases, with 21 bases sitting between them. The DNA of the CDR3 is TGCAGTGTCGAACCATGGGCAGGGGAAAAAGAGACCCAGTACTTC. The encoded protein is CSVEPWAGEKETQYF.

This clonotype was picked up many times. The chain has TRBV7-8 and TRBJ2-1; 15 bases line up with TRBD2. The CDR3 extends over 19 amino acids. Germline CDR1 SGHVS, CDR2 FQNEAQ. J lost 10 bases, V lost 6 bases, and 19 bases had no gene match. Here the CDR3 DNA reads TGTGCCAGCAGTCCAGGACTAGCGGGGGGGCCTACCATGTATTTAGAGCAGTTCTTC. This gives the protein CASSPGLAGGPTMYLEQFF.

In its sample, this clonotype was seen many times. The J gene is TRBJ2-5, the V gene TRBV7-8, with D unclear. This CDR3 has 13 residues. V was trimmed by 6 bases and J by 0 bases, leaving 8 bases between them. Germline V gives CDR1 SGHVS, CDR2 FQNEAQ. CDR3 DNA: TGTGCCAGCAGGAGTTTCCACCAAGAGACCCAGTACTTC. Its translation is CASRSFHQETQYF.

The table lists this clonotype with many counts. This chain links TRBV6-2 or TRBV6-3 with TRBJ1-1, with D uncertain. Trimming pared 6 bases from V and 1 base from J, leaving 12 bases between. The CDR3 consists of 14 residues. Germline assignment: CDR1 MNHEY and CDR2 SVGEGT. The CDR3 reads CASSPFPSNTEAFF. CDR3 in DNA: TGTGCCAGCAGCCCTTTCCCTTCGAACACTGAAGCTTTCTTT.